A selection of T cell receptor beta chains follows, all from one sample in a study of blood T cell repertoires in COVID-19. Assay used: immunoSEQ multiplex PCR; TCRdb lists only in-frame clones, some missing. This sample has about 220,000 clones, with 70% to 90% found just once. The sequenced sample was peripheral blood. These receptors all come from a human donor in a cohort sampled during active COVID-19. CDR3s leave out the opening cysteine and the closing phenylalanine or tryptophan. D genes are given only for firm matches.

CDR3aa: ATSALRGPETQY
v_gene: TRBV24-1
d_gene: TRBD1
j_gene: TRBJ2-5

CDR3aa: AIQRQRDGDNEQF
v_gene: TRBV10-3
d_gene: TRBD2
j_gene: TRBJ2-1

CDR3aa: ASSLLALRGSGGELF
v_gene: TRBV4-1
d_gene: TRBD2
j_gene: TRBJ2-2

CDR3aa: ASSQVAGGRREQY
v_gene: TRBV4-3
d_gene: TRBD2
j_gene: TRBJ2-7

CDR3aa: ASSLAVGGHF
v_gene: TRBV7-9
d_gene: TRBD2
j_gene: TRBJ2-1

CDR3aa: ASSPRGLSKDTQY
v_gene: TRBV7-2
d_gene: .
j_gene: TRBJ2-3

CDR3aa: ASSRDSTDTQY
v_gene: TRBV11-3
d_gene: .
j_gene: TRBJ2-3

CDR3aa: ASSAAGGETDTQY
v_gene: TRBV10-2
d_gene: TRBD2
j_gene: TRBJ2-3

CDR3aa: ASSQAGTGSGNTIY
v_gene: TRBV3-1/TRBV3-2
d_gene: TRBD1
j_gene: TRBJ1-3

CDR3aa: ASSLATSGAYEQY
v_gene: TRBV5-1
d_gene: TRBD2
j_gene: TRBJ2-7

CDR3aa: ASVDRVNEQF
v_gene: TRBV6-5
d_gene: TRBD1
j_gene: TRBJ2-1

CDR3aa: ASSSVYEQY
v_gene: TRBV12-3/TRBV12-4
d_gene: .
j_gene: TRBJ2-7

CDR3aa: ASSAGSYEQY
v_gene: TRBV6-5
d_gene: .
j_gene: TRBJ2-7

CDR3aa: ASSSYPTGKTSGNTIY
v_gene: TRBV21-1
d_gene: .
j_gene: TRBJ1-3

CDR3aa: ASSQDHGAANEKLF
v_gene: TRBV4-2
d_gene: .
j_gene: TRBJ1-4

CDR3aa: ASSPELDFNPVGGYT
v_gene: TRBV9
d_gene: .
j_gene: TRBJ1-2

CDR3aa: ATRDSFPTTEAF
v_gene: TRBV15
d_gene: .
j_gene: TRBJ1-1

CDR3aa: ASSQDYLGHLYGYT
v_gene: TRBV4-3
d_gene: .
j_gene: TRBJ1-2

CDR3aa: ASSVGAGRAEAF
v_gene: TRBV9
d_gene: .
j_gene: TRBJ1-1

CDR3aa: AIRKTGYNEQF
v_gene: TRBV5-8
d_gene: .
j_gene: TRBJ2-1

CDR3aa: ASSFGTGRTDTQY
v_gene: TRBV11-3
d_gene: TRBD1
j_gene: TRBJ2-3

CDR3aa: AIRGTGTGITGELF
v_gene: TRBV10-3
d_gene: TRBD1
j_gene: TRBJ2-2

CDR3aa: ASSGQDNEQF
v_gene: TRBV11-3
d_gene: .
j_gene: TRBJ2-1

CDR3aa: ASSQVGSVQY
v_gene: TRBV3-1/TRBV3-2
d_gene: .
j_gene: TRBJ2-7

CDR3aa: ASSLRQGQTQY
v_gene: TRBV7-2
d_gene: TRBD1
j_gene: TRBJ2-5

CDR3aa: ASSILATDPTGYT
v_gene: TRBV19
d_gene: .
j_gene: TRBJ1-2

CDR3aa: ASNPAGGYEQY
v_gene: TRBV6-5
d_gene: TRBD2
j_gene: TRBJ2-7

CDR3aa: ASSLEGQGWAGELF
v_gene: TRBV5-1
d_gene: .
j_gene: TRBJ2-2

CDR3aa: ASSLERGRQETQY
v_gene: TRBV7-2
d_gene: TRBD2
j_gene: TRBJ2-5

CDR3aa: ASTWGLGEPQH
v_gene: TRBV12-3/TRBV12-4
d_gene: .
j_gene: TRBJ1-5

CDR3aa: ASSHDRGIGELF
v_gene: TRBV5-4
d_gene: TRBD1
j_gene: TRBJ2-2

CDR3aa: ASSQVTSGGSYEQY
v_gene: TRBV4-2
d_gene: TRBD2
j_gene: TRBJ2-7

CDR3aa: ASSSGYTGELF
v_gene: TRBV27
d_gene: .
j_gene: TRBJ2-2

CDR3aa: ASSEPTGSEKLF
v_gene: TRBV2
d_gene: TRBD1
j_gene: TRBJ1-4

CDR3aa: ATSRDSGAGANVLT
v_gene: TRBV15
d_gene: .
j_gene: TRBJ2-6

CDR3aa: ASSPGLAGTDTQY
v_gene: TRBV18
d_gene: TRBD2
j_gene: TRBJ2-3

CDR3aa: ASGGNLGTEAF
v_gene: TRBV28
d_gene: .
j_gene: TRBJ1-1

CDR3aa: ASSQVSGGSTDTQY
v_gene: TRBV4-1
d_gene: TRBD2
j_gene: TRBJ2-3

CDR3aa: ASSLAIYTDTQY
v_gene: TRBV11-2
d_gene: .
j_gene: TRBJ2-3

CDR3aa: ASSGDRSLYGYT
v_gene: TRBV25-1
d_gene: TRBD1
j_gene: TRBJ1-2

CDR3aa: ASSPTNTGELF
v_gene: TRBV7-9
d_gene: .
j_gene: TRBJ2-2

CDR3aa: AWSAGTDNSPLH
v_gene: TRBV30
d_gene: TRBD1
j_gene: TRBJ1-6

CDR3aa: ASSLGGRRSDEQF
v_gene: TRBV11-2
d_gene: .
j_gene: TRBJ2-1

CDR3aa: ASSSGTRQHNEQF
v_gene: TRBV7-3
d_gene: TRBD2
j_gene: TRBJ2-1

CDR3aa: ASSLRTSGGGDTQY
v_gene: TRBV5-4
d_gene: TRBD2
j_gene: TRBJ2-3

CDR3aa: ASTGDRGTDTQY
v_gene: TRBV3-1/TRBV3-2
d_gene: TRBD1
j_gene: TRBJ2-3

CDR3aa: ASSLYREEKLF
v_gene: TRBV11-2
d_gene: .
j_gene: TRBJ1-4

CDR3aa: ASSTLRDGGGENIQY
v_gene: TRBV19
d_gene: .
j_gene: TRBJ2-4

CDR3aa: ASSFSGVYEQY
v_gene: TRBV11-2
d_gene: .
j_gene: TRBJ2-7

CDR3aa: ASSSLGTPGETQY
v_gene: TRBV19
d_gene: .
j_gene: TRBJ2-5

CDR3aa: ASSPREGAVAF
v_gene: TRBV28
d_gene: TRBD1
j_gene: TRBJ1-1

CDR3aa: ASSLASGELF
v_gene: TRBV5-1
d_gene: .
j_gene: TRBJ2-2

CDR3aa: ASTERGPYEQY
v_gene: TRBV2
d_gene: .
j_gene: TRBJ2-7